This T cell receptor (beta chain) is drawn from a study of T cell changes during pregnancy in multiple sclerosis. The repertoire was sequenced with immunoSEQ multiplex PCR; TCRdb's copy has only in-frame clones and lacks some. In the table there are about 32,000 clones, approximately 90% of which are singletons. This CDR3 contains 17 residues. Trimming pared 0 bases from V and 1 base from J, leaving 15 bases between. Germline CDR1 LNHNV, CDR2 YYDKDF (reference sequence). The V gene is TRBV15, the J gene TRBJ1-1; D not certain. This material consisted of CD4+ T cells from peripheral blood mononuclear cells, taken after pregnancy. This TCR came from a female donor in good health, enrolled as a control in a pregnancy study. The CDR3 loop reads CATSRDIFAAANTEAFF. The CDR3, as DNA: TGTGCCACCAGCAGAGATATTTTCGCGGCAGCGAACACTGAAGCTTTCTTT.